This entry describes one T cell receptor (beta chain). The source of the sample is a study of blood T cell repertoires in COVID-19. Study-level information: Samples taken during acute and convalescent COVID-19 were collected in the United States, Italy and Spain. The cDNA or gDNA used as material had been derived from T cells, B-cell-depleted T cells, or PBMCs.

How the authors handled the data: Nucleated cell number was recorded as an estimate derived from reference gene primer amplification. The repertoire was sequenced with immunoSEQ multiplex PCR; TCRdb's copy has only in-frame clones and lacks some. D and trimming were read from the DNA, whereas the V and J calls and clone size are those reported in that table. The repertoire includes some 400,000 clones, roughly 86% of them detected once, and 2.5% to 3.5% sits in the top ten. The CDR3 totals 13 residues. The germline gives CDR1 SGHTA, CDR2 FQGNSA. V was clipped by 5 bases and J by 4 bases, with 12 bases between them.

Sequenced material: peripheral blood. The TCR comes from a human donor in a cohort sampled during active COVID-19. V gene TRBV7-2 combines with J gene TRBJ2-7; tentative D call: TRBD2 (5 bases). The DNA of the CDR3 is TGTGCCAGCAGCCAACGTAGGGAGTACGAGCAGTACTTC. It translates to CASSQRREYEQYF.